Below, 23 T cell receptor beta chains from the same sample are listed, as sequenced in a study of siplizumab effects on memory and regulatory T cells. The assay was immunoSEQ multiplex PCR, and TCRdb's table has in-frame clones only and misses some. This sample has approximately 91,000 clones, with just under 95% found just once. The source material was CD8+ T cells sorted from blood. The receptor source for this set is a human donor in good health.

V gene TRBV7-9 combines with J gene TRBJ2-7; TRBD1 aligns across 9 bases. V dropped 4 bases and J dropped 4; count of bases not matched to a gene: 20. CDR1 and CDR2 (germline): SEHNR, FQNEAQ (reference sequence). The length of the CDR3 is 19 residues. The CDR3 region is CASSSTFSKTTTGGYEQYF. CDR3 coding DNA: TGTGCCAGCAGCTCAACTTTTTCGAAGACAACGACAGGGGGGTACGAGCAGTACTTC.

The chain uses TRBV7-8 and TRBJ2-2, with TRBD1 matching 7 bases. V was pared by 5 bases and J by 4 bases, with 4 bases of the junction left unmatched. From germline, CDR1 is SGHVS and CDR2 FQNEAQ. This CDR3 comprises 14 residues. CDR3 DNA: TGTGCCAGCAGCCCAGACAGGGCCACCGGGGAGCTGTTTTTT. It is translated as CASSPDRATGELFF. Full variable domain (rest looked up from reference TRBV7-8 and TRBJ2-2): GAGVSQSPRYKVAKRGQDVALRCDPISGHVSLFWYQQALGQGPEFLTYFQNEAQLDKSGLPSDRFFAERPEGSVSTLKIQRTQQEDSAVYLCASSPDRATGELFFGEGSRLTVL.

The CDR3 sequence: CASLPRAGDGWDTQYF. The CDR3 region has the DNA TGTGCCAGCCTTCCGCGAGCGGGAGATGGGTGGGATACGCAGTATTTT. This chain connects TRBV6-4 to TRBJ2-3, with 8 bases aligning to TRBD2. Germline V gene lookup returns CDR1 MRHNA and CDR2 SNTAGT. This CDR3 has 16 residues. The V and J ends lost 8 bases and 6 bases, in that order; junction bases with no gene match: 16.

The chain uses TRBV29-1 and TRBJ2-3; 11 nucleotides line up with TRBD2. V was pared by 5 bases and J by 6 bases, with 31 bases of the junction left unmatched. Germline V gene lookup returns CDR1 SQVTM and CDR2 ANQGSEA. CDR3 length: 22 amino acids. The CDR3 region has the DNA TGCAGCGTTCTCGTAGGGACTAGCGGAAATTCGGGAGGCCAAATTCCAGTGGATACGCAGTATTTT. The encoded protein is CSVLVGTSGNSGGQIPVDTQYF.

The chain is built from TRBV4-1 and TRBJ2-7; possible D gene TRBD2, 6 bases. The germline V and J ends were trimmed by 4 bases and 3 bases, with 13 bases remaining between them. The CDR3 is made up of 14 amino acids. Germline CDR1 and CDR2: MGHRA and YSYEKL. The CDR3 DNA sequence: TGCGCCAGCAGCCCCCGACTAGAGTACTACGAGCAGTACTTC. It encodes CASSPRLEYYEQYF.

The genes are TRBV4-1 and TRBJ2-7, with unresolved D. The germline V and J ends were trimmed by 4 bases and 12 bases, with 13 bases remaining between them. The CDR3 length is 11 residues. The germline V gene encodes CDR1 MGHRA and CDR2 YSYEKL. CDR3 protein: CASSLGPRWYF. CDR3 in DNA: TGCGCCAGCAGCCTCGGCCCACGTTGGTACTTC.

The chain recombines TRBV10-2 with TRBJ2-1; the D is unclear. The V and J ends lost 5 bases and 6 bases respectively, with 5 bases between them. The CDR3 is made up of 11 amino acids. Germline V lookup: CDR1 WSHSY, CDR2 SAAADI. In DNA, the CDR3 is TGCGCCAGCAGTTTGGGCAATGAGCAGTTCTTC. Translated: CASSLGNEQFF.

This chain connects TRBV11-2 to TRBJ2-7, with D perhaps given as TRBD1 or TRBD2 (5 bases each). Per the germline V gene, CDR1 is SGHAT and CDR2 is FQNNGV. The CDR3 loop spans 15 amino acids. The V end lost 1 base, the J end lost 3 bases, and 13 bases lay between the germline ends. CDR3 protein: CASSLGGAEYYEQYF. CDR3 sequence (DNA): TGTGCCAGCAGCTTAGGAGGGGCAGAGTACTACGAGCAGTACTTC.

The CDR3 loop reads CASSTPTGTVSYEQYF. In DNA form, the CDR3 reads TGCGCCAGCAGTACTCCTACCGGGACAGTCTCCTACGAGCAGTACTTC. V and J are TRBV10-2 and TRBJ2-7; the match to TRBD1 covers 7 bases. This CDR3 has 16 residues. Germline CDR1 is WSHSY and CDR2 is SAAADI. Trimming at V came to 5 bases and at J to 0 bases, leaving 10 bases not matched to a gene.

The chain uses TRBV6-6 and TRBJ2-7; the match to TRBD2 covers 7 bases. The trim removed 5 bases at V and 4 bases at J, leaving 11 bases unmatched. The germline V gene encodes CDR1 MNHNY and CDR2 SVGAGI (reference sequence). The CDR3 contains 15 residues. The CDR3 sequence: CASSPGLLHTYEQYF. In DNA form, the CDR3 reads TGTGCCAGCAGTCCGGGACTATTGCACACTTACGAGCAGTACTTC.

The J gene is TRBJ2-1, the V gene TRBV5-1; 9 bases are a match to TRBD2. This CDR3 region has 17 residues. With V trimmed by 4 bases and J by 0 bases, 8 bases remained unmatched. Germline assignment: CDR1 SGHRS and CDR2 YFSETQ. The DNA of the CDR3 is TGCGCCAGCAGCCCCGATCTAGCGGGGAGCTCCTACAATGAGCAGTTCTTC. Translated: CASSPDLAGSSYNEQFF.

CDR3 bases: TGTGCCAGCAGTTCAGGACTAGCGGGAGGTCGAGAGCAGTACTTC. Protein sequence: CASSSGLAGGREQYF. This chain uses TRBV27 with TRBJ2-7; 14 bases align to TRBD2. Losses at the gene ends were 4 bases for V and 7 bases for J; bases not matched to a gene: 6. Germline CDR1 and CDR2: MNHEY and SMNVEV (reference sequence). The CDR3 contains 15 residues.

This clone occurred once. The chain carries TRBV4-1 and TRBJ2-7, with D possibly called TRBD1 or TRBD2 (7 bases each). In germline, CDR1 is MGHRA, CDR2 YSYEKL. V was trimmed by 4 bases and J by 7 bases, leaving 17 bases between them. This CDR3 comprises 14 residues. The CDR3 reads CASSPTPGGGEQYF. In DNA form, the CDR3 reads TGCGCCAGCAGCCCGACCCCAGGGGGGGGTGAGCAGTACTTC.

The rearrangement joins TRBV11-2 to TRBJ1-2, with D possibly being TRBD1 (5 bases). V was trimmed by 5 bases and J by 8 bases, leaving 15 bases between them. Germline assignment: CDR1 SGHAT and CDR2 FQNNGV. This CDR3 has 13 amino acids. The CDR3 loop is CASSEGREGGYTF. CDR3 sequence (DNA): TGTGCCAGCAGCGAGGGCCGGGAGGGGGGCTACACCTTC.

J is TRBJ2-3 and V is TRBV27; 8 nucleotides agree with TRBD1. Germline V lookup: CDR1 MNHEY, CDR2 SMNVEV (reference sequence). V shed 2 bases and J 6 bases; nucleotides not matched to a gene: 7. This CDR3 is 15 amino acids long. CDR3 in amino acids: CASSLGAGGLDTQYF. CDR3 nucleotide sequence: TGTGCCAGCAGTTTAGGGGCAGGGGGCTTGGATACGCAGTATTTT.

The rearrangement uses TRBV13 and TRBJ2-3, with TRBD1 matching over 8 bases. The V gene end was trimmed by 3 bases and the J gene end by 4 bases; junction bases not matched to a gene: 6. CDR3 length: 15 residues. Germline V CDR1 and CDR2: PRHDT, FYEKMQ (reference sequence). CDR3 in amino acids: CASSFKDRVPDTQYF. The CDR3 DNA is TGTGCCAGCAGCTTTAAGGACAGGGTCCCAGATACGCAGTATTTT.

V gene TRBV18 combines with J gene TRBJ2-5; D is undetermined. With 3 bases removed from V and 2 bases from J, the gap between germline ends came to 13 bases. The CDR3 has 15 residues. Germline CDR1 reads KGHSH; CDR2 reads LQKENI. This CDR3 is CASSPVERRQETQYF. CDR3 nucleotides: TGTGCCAGCTCACCGGTTGAGCGCCGACAAGAGACCCAGTACTTC.

The V call is TRBV5-6, the J call TRBJ2-1; D is ambiguous. The CDR3 loop spans 13 amino acids. V was trimmed by 5 bases and J by 4 bases, leaving 10 bases between them. Germline V gives CDR1 SGHDT, CDR2 YYEEEE. The CDR3 DNA is TGTGCCAGCAGTCGGGCATCATACAATGAGCAGTTCTTC. It specifies CASSRASYNEQFF.

This chain connects TRBV6-5 to TRBJ2-7; D could derive from TRBD1 or TRBD2 (6 bases each). The CDR3 sequence is 14 residues long. V lost 6 bases and J 2 bases, leaving 14 bases between the germline ends. Germline V gene lookup returns CDR1 MNHEY and CDR2 SVGAGI. The CDR3 DNA sequence: TGTGCCAGCAGCGCCGGGGGCGGAGCCTACGAGCAGTACTTC. Translating gives CASSAGGGAYEQYF.

The chain uses TRBV15 and TRBJ1-1; D is perhaps TRBD1 (6 bases). V dropped 5 bases and J dropped 1 base, with 17 bases sitting between them. This CDR3 spans 16 amino acids. CDR1 is LNHNV and CDR2 is YYDKDF in the germline V gene (reference sequence). CDR3 DNA: TGTGCCACCAGCCCCCTCCAGGGGCCGCCGAACACTGAAGCTTTCTTT. Its protein is CATSPLQGPPNTEAFF.

This clone appeared a single time. This chain uses TRBV7-9 with TRBJ2-7, with 7 bases matching TRBD1. J gave up 1 base and V 5 bases, and 17 bases lay outside the gene matches. This CDR3 contains 18 residues. The germline V gene encodes CDR1 SEHNR and CDR2 FQNEAQ (reference sequence). The CDR3, as DNA: TGTGCCAGCAGCATACGACCGACGACCGGGACAGTGTCCTACGAGCAGTACTTC. As protein: CASSIRPTTGTVSYEQYF.

The chain couples TRBV5-1 to TRBJ1-3; no clear D gene. The germline gives CDR1 SGHRS, CDR2 YFSETQ. V was pared by 1 base and J by 0 bases, with 8 bases between. The CDR3 runs to 15 residues. The DNA for the CDR3 is TGCGCCAGCAGCTTGACATACCTCTCTGGAAACACCATATATTTT. This encodes CASSLTYLSGNTIYF.

With regard to this clone: Other DNA sequences in the sample encode the same CDR3. The chain links TRBV6-1 to TRBJ2-7; D is perhaps TRBD1 or TRBD2 (5 bases each). Deletions cut 1 base from V and 4 bases from J, with 11 bases between. This CDR3 has 14 residues. Germline V gene sequence: CDR1 MNHNS, CDR2 SASEGT. The CDR3 coding sequence is TGTGCCAGCAGTGAAGACAGGCGAGGGTACGAGCAGTACTTC. Translating gives CASSEDRRGYEQYF.